These T cell receptor beta chains were read from a single sample in a study of beta chain features in type 1 diabetes. Here immunoSEQ multiplex PCR was the method, and the copy in TCRdb shows in-frame clones only, minus some. The data contain about 290,000 clones, about 7.8% of them singletons. The specimen was central memory CD4+ T cells from blood. The origin of the receptors is a woman aged 18-29 years in good health. CDR3s include the opening cysteine and the closing phenylalanine or tryptophan. D genes are given only for firm matches. A clone size is listed for some rows: how often the clone was seen (once, few, many), or a class if it is expanded.

TRBJ1-5	many	TRBV4-3	15	NA	TGCGCCAGCAGCCACACACCTTATAGCAATCAGCCCCAGCATTTT	CASSHTPYSNQPQHF
TRBJ2-3	NA	TRBV5-6	14	NA	TGTGCCAGCAGCTTGGAGACCAGAACAGATACGCAGTATTTT	CASSLETRTDTQYF
TRBJ2-7	few	TRBV7-3	16	TRBD1	TGTGCCAGCAGCTTAATTGGGGACAGGTCGAACTACGAGCAGTACTTC	CASSLIGDRSNYEQYF
TRBJ2-3	NA	TRBV18	15	TRBD2	TGTGCCAGCTCGTCTAACCCGGGGGGAGCAGACACGCAGTATTTT	CASSSNPGGADTQYF
TRBJ2-6	few	TRBV7-9	16	NA	TGTGCCAGCAGCTCGACAGGTCCCTCTGGGGCCAACGTCCTGACTTTC	CASSSTGPSGANVLTF
TRBJ1-6	NA	TRBV7-6	14	TRBD1	TGTGCCAGCAGCTTAGAGGGACAGGATTCACCCCTCCACTTT	CASSLEGQDSPLHF
TRBJ2-1	NA	TRBV6-5	14	NA	TGTGCCAGCAAAGGCACCGGAGTGTACAATGAGCAGTTCTTC	CASKGTGVYNEQFF
TRBJ2-1	few	TRBV11-2	13	TRBD2	TGTGCCAGCAGCTCCGGGACTAGCGGGAGACAGTTCTTC	CASSSGTSGRQFF
TRBJ2-7	few	TRBV14	15	NA	TGTGCCAGCAGCCAAGGGATCGCAGTAGCCTACGAGCAGTACTTC	CASSQGIAVAYEQYF
TRBJ2-1	NA	TRBV7-3	16	NA	TGTGCCAGCGCCCGTTCACGGGCAGAAGGCCACAATGAGCAGTTCTTC	CASARSRAEGHNEQFF
TRBJ2-3	NA	TRBV14	13	NA	TGTGCCAGCAGCCAAGATAGGGGGGTCACGCAGTATTTT	CASSQDRGVTQYF
TRBJ2-4	many	TRBV28	13	NA	TGTGCCAGCAGTCCAGGGACCATAAACATTCAGTACTTC	CASSPGTINIQYF
TRBJ2-2	few	TRBV19	15	TRBD1	TGTGCCAGTGCGGGACAGGGGGCGGACACCGGGGAGCTGTTTTTT	CASAGQGADTGELFF
TRBJ1-5	few	TRBV5-1	15	TRBD1	TGCGCCAGCAGCCCGACAGGGGTGGGGAATCAGCCCCAGCATTTT	CASSPTGVGNQPQHF
TRBJ1-1	once	TRBV7-9	14	TRBD1	TGTGCCAGCAGCGAACAGGGGGTTGCCACTGAAGCTTTCTTT	CASSEQGVATEAFF
TRBJ2-2	NA	TRBV5-1	14	NA	TGCGCCAGCAGCTTGGTTCCTAACACCGGGGAGCTGTTTTTT	CASSLVPNTGELFF
TRBJ1-6	few	TRBV15	12	NA	TGTGCCACCAGCAGAGACTCGTCGTCCCTCCACTTT	CATSRDSSSLHF
TRBJ2-5	few	TRBV13	13	NA	TGTGCCAGCAGTGGGGGCGGGTCGGAGACCCAGTACTTC	CASSGGGSETQYF
TRBJ2-3	many	TRBV7-9	15	NA	TGTGCCAGCAGCCGCATTGCCGCAAGCACAGATACGCAGTATTTT	CASSRIAASTDTQYF
TRBJ2-7	NA	TRBV18	16	NA	TGTGCCAGCTCACCAGGGTACGGCGGGATCTCCTACGAGCAGTACTTC	CASSPGYGGISYEQYF
TRBJ2-1	NA	TRBV6-1	15	TRBD2	TGTGCCATCAGTGATCCCGGGAGGGCCTACAATGAGCAGTTCTTC	CAISDPGRAYNEQFF
TRBJ1-1	few	TRBV6-5	14	NA	TGTGCCAGCAGTTATCGTCGGGGGGTGACTGAAGCTTTCTTT	CASSYRRGVTEAFF
TRBJ2-2	few	TRBV7-2	16	NA	TGTGCCAGCAGCATGCGAGGCCCAACGAACACCGGGGAGCTGTTTTTT	CASSMRGPTNTGELFF
TRBJ1-2	NA	TRBV7-2	13	NA	TGTGCCAGCAGCTTATTCGGGGGTTATGGCTACACCTTC	CASSLFGGYGYTF
TRBJ2-7	NA	TRBV5-6	15	NA	TGTGCCAGCAGCCCCAGGGGGCGCGGGAGCTACGAGCAGTACTTC	CASSPRGRGSYEQYF
TRBJ1-1	many	TRBV10-3	14	NA	TGTGCCATCAGTGACGCAGGGGTGAACACTGAAGCTTTCTTT	CAISDAGVNTEAFF
TRBJ1-5	few	TRBV10-3	15	TRBD1	TGTGCCACGGGAAACAGGGGGGCGTTTTATCAGCCCCAGCATTTT	CATGNRGAFYQPQHF
TRBJ2-1	NA	TRBV2	15	NA	TGTGCCAGCAGTGATTGGCAGGGCCTCTACAATGAGCAGTTCTTC	CASSDWQGLYNEQFF
TRBJ1-2	few	TRBV4-3	15	NA	TGCGCCAGCAGCCAAGGTATCAGCGGAGGCTATGGCTACACCTTC	CASSQGISGGYGYTF
TRBJ2-5	many	TRBV5-4	15	TRBD2	TGTGCCAGCAGCGTACCTAGCGGGGCACAAGAGACCCAGTACTTC	CASSVPSGAQETQYF
TRBJ2-6	few	TRBV5-1	13	NA	TGCGCCAGCACCACATCTGGGGCCAACGTCCTGACTTTC	CASTTSGANVLTF
TRBJ1-1	many	TRBV14	13	NA	TGTGCCAGCAGCCAACAGGGATACACTGAAGCTTTCTTT	CASSQQGYTEAFF
TRBJ2-1	NA	TRBV27	15	TRBD2	TGTGCCAGCAGTTCCCCTAGCGGGGGGGTCTATGAGCAGTTCTTC	CASSSPSGGVYEQFF
TRBJ1-5	NA	TRBV7-9	15	NA	TGTGCCAGCAGCCAAGATCGACGTAGCAATCAGCCCCAGCATTTT	CASSQDRRSNQPQHF
TRBJ1-5	many	TRBV7-2	15	TRBD1	TGTGCCAGCAGCTTAGTAGGGGGCGGCGGTCAGCCCCAGCATTTT	CASSLVGGGGQPQHF